These T cell receptor beta chains were read from a single sample in a study. TCRdb reanalysed the 5' RACE reads using MiXCR and keeps one entry per CDR3 protein. The table shows about 7,800 distinct CDR3 sequences, with 35% to 45% occurring only once. The sample taken for sequencing was tumor-infiltrating memory CD4+ T cells sorted from the breast tumor. These receptors all stem from a female donor with breast cancer. The conserved cysteine and the conserved F or W are not part of the CDR3 here. The order of the fields is J gene, V gene, clone size, CDR3 protein. Clone size is given for some rows only: seen once, a few or many times, or a class if the clone is expanded.

TRBJ1-4 | TRBV20-1 | medium-sized | SARDRATNEKLF
TRBJ2-7 | TRBV20-1 | NA | SADDRGFSYEQY
TRBJ2-1 | TRBV20-1 | NA | SARDRRGGDEQF
TRBJ2-1 | TRBV19 | medium-sized | ASTTGSNEQF
TRBJ1-4 | TRBV6-6 | many | ATIKGLRGTEKLF
TRBJ2-1 | TRBV27 | NA | ASSGLAKAVSYSEQF
TRBJ1-1 | TRBV10-3 | many | ASGPRNTEAF
TRBJ1-3 | TRBV4-3 | many | ASSQDNSGNTIY
TRBJ2-5 | TRBV11-1 | medium-sized | ASSSKETQY
TRBJ1-2 | TRBV16 | many | ASSFQLGRNGYT
TRBJ1-5 | TRBV6-5 | NA | ASSNRGPIGNQPQH
TRBJ2-1 | TRBV5-1 | medium-sized | ASSLGSSYNEQF
TRBJ2-7 | TRBV6-1 | NA | ASSEHLGGGQGTYEQY
TRBJ2-7 | TRBV28 | few | ASTPGPRGLAATYEQY
TRBJ2-1 | TRBV12-3/TRBV12-4 | NA | ASSLRGRLYEQF
TRBJ2-3 | TRBV6-1 | few | ASSAWTNTDTQY
TRBJ1-2 | TRBV20-1 | NA | SARIAGNYGYT
TRBJ2-2 | TRBV20-1 | large | SATSGANTGELF
TRBJ1-1 | TRBV7-2 | NA | ASRTERATEAF
TRBJ2-1 | TRBV5-4 | few | ASSLLAGAGNEQF
TRBJ2-7 | TRBV7-8 | few | ASSRGRAGDQEQY
TRBJ1-5 | TRBV20-1 | many | SVKEGSNQPQH
TRBJ2-5 | TRBV7-2 | NA | ASSLQAGRSETQY
TRBJ2-7 | TRBV6-2/TRBV6-3 | once | ASSLTGVSYEQY
TRBJ2-1 | TRBV5-1 | few | ASSGTSGAGYNEQF
TRBJ2-7 | TRBV7-2 | few | ASSAAPYSGRRRSYEQY
TRBJ1-1 | TRBV5-1 | NA | ASSFQVAANTEAF
TRBJ2-3 | TRBV5-3 | NA | ARSRREGTDTQY
TRBJ1-5 | TRBV7-9 | NA | ASSSLTARQPQH
TRBJ1-2 | TRBV6-5 | NA | ASSSTGGGGYT
TRBJ2-5 | TRBV12-3/TRBV12-4 | medium-sized | ASSLQQGRETQY
TRBJ2-7 | TRBV20-1 | large | SGSFTSGRAEEQY
TRBJ2-7 | TRBV4-1 | many | ASSQLAGYTYEQY
TRBJ1-6 | TRBV3-1 | NA | ASSQGNSPLH
TRBJ2-1 | TRBV7-9 | many | AGSLAWESNEQF
TRBJ2-1 | TRBV20-1 | NA | SAQGILASGVEQF
TRBJ1-3 | TRBV5-1 | medium-sized | ASKVSTSSGNTIY
TRBJ2-1 | TRBV7-3 | NA | ASSRTSGGINEQF